These 31 T cell receptor beta chains originate from one sample sequenced in a study of blood T cell repertoires in COVID-19. The protocol was immunoSEQ multiplex PCR, while the TCRdb copy is restricted to in-frame clones and leaves out a portion. Among more than 200,000 clones, approximately 86% were seen once, and the ten largest hold around 1.8%. Sequenced input: peripheral blood. The receptors were gathered from a man aged 25-40 years with active or convalescent COVID-19.

V is TRBV6-5 and J is TRBJ2-7, with 8 bases lining up with TRBD1. CDR1 and CDR2 (germline): MNHEY, SVGAGI. The V segment lost 7 bases and the J segment 3 bases; nucleotides outside the gene matches: 8. This CDR3 is 14 amino acids long. The CDR3 DNA follows: TGTGCCAGCACCCGCGGACAGGGAGTCTACGAGCAGTACTTC. It codes for CASTRGQGVYEQYF.

The chain couples TRBV11-2 to TRBJ1-1, with D maybe TRBD1 (6 bases). V shed 4 bases and J shed 8 bases, with 17 bases lying between them. The CDR3 contains 14 residues. CDR1 is SGHAT and CDR2 is FQNNGV in the germline V gene. CDR3 region: CASSSRLGGREAFF. The CDR3 nucleotides are TGTGCCAGCAGCTCCCGACTGGGGGGGCGCGAAGCTTTCTTT.

This clone is a singleton in its sample. In DNA, the CDR3 is TGTGCCAGTAGTATACTAGGGAGTCAAGAGACCCAGTACTTC. Amino acids: CASSILGSQETQYF. This chain links TRBV19 with TRBJ2-5; D possibly corresponds to TRBD2 (5 bases). The CDR3 runs to 14 residues. Germline lookup yields CDR1 LNHDA and CDR2 SQIVND (reference sequence). V lost 2 bases and J lost 2, with 9 bases in between.

The chain carries TRBV5-8 and TRBJ2-3; 7 bases match TRBD2. Germline-derived CDR1 and CDR2 are SGHTS and YDEGEE. The CDR3 is made up of 17 amino acids. The trim removed 4 bases at V and 0 bases at J, leaving 11 bases unmatched. The CDR3 protein is CASSRLLAALSTDTQYF. The CDR3, as DNA: TGTGCCAGCAGCCGCCTGCTAGCGGCATTAAGCACAGATACGCAGTATTTT.

This clone appeared once. The rearrangement joins TRBV29-1 to TRBJ2-7; a weak D match, TRBD1 (5 bases). The CDR3 length is 13 residues. Germline values: CDR1 SQVTM, CDR2 ANQGSEA. Trimming removed 5 bases from V and 1 base from J, with 12 bases in between. The CDR3 region has the DNA TGCAGCGTTCAACAATCAGGGTCCTACGAGCAGTACTTC. As protein: CSVQQSGSYEQYF.

The rearrangement uses TRBV7-9 and TRBJ2-7; 10 nucleotides line up with TRBD2. Per the germline V gene, CDR1 is SEHNR and CDR2 is FQNEAQ (reference sequence). With V trimmed by 4 bases and J by 4 bases, 7 bases remained unmatched. The CDR3 loop spans 15 amino acids. The CDR3 is CASSSGLADGYEQYF. CDR3 nucleotides: TGTGCCAGCAGCTCCGGACTAGCGGATGGGTACGAGCAGTACTTC.

The V call is TRBV19, the J call TRBJ2-1; D call uncertain. This CDR3 is built from 15 residues. Germline lookup yields CDR1 LNHDA and CDR2 SQIVND (reference sequence). V was pared by 2 bases and J by 6 bases, with 14 bases between. CDR3 sequence reads: CASSISSERGNEQFF. Here the CDR3 DNA reads TGTGCCAGTAGTATAAGCTCGGAACGAGGCAATGAGCAGTTCTTC.

The genes are TRBV7-9 and TRBJ2-5, with D maybe TRBD2 (6 bases). The V end was cut by 5 bases, the J end by 1 base, with 14 bases between. Germline V gene lookup returns CDR1 SEHNR and CDR2 FQNEAQ (reference sequence). This CDR3 spans 15 amino acids. The CDR3 nucleotides are TGTGCCAGCAGCACCAGGACCGGGGGCCAAGAGACCCAGTACTTC. This sequence encodes CASSTRTGGQETQYF.

This chain connects TRBV4-3 to TRBJ2-1, with D hard to call. Germline V gives CDR1 LGHNA, CDR2 YSLEER. The CDR3 loop spans 18 amino acids. Between the trimmed V and J ends, which lost 0 bases and 2 bases, there was a span of 17 bases. Here the CDR3 DNA reads TGCGCCAGCAGCCAAGATTCGGTCCGACAAGCTACCTACAATGAGCAGTTCTTC. Encoded protein: CASSQDSVRQATYNEQFF.

The CDR3 protein is CASSSPGNQETQYF. In DNA, the CDR3 is TGTGCCAGCAGCTCCCCCGGGAACCAAGAGACCCAGTACTTC. This chain uses TRBV7-3 with TRBJ2-5, with D possibly matching TRBD2 (5 bases). The ends were cut back, 4 bases at V and 0 bases at J, with 9 bases in the middle. The germline V gene has CDR1 SGHTA and CDR2 FQGTGA. The CDR3 loop spans 14 amino acids. Combining the CDR3 with reference TRBV7-3 and TRBJ2-5 gives the whole variable domain GAGVSQTPSNKVTEKGKYVELRCDPISGHTALYWYRQSLGQGPEFLIYFQGTGAADDSGLPNDRFFAVRPEGSVSTLKIQRTERGDSAVYLCASSSPGNQETQYFGPGTRLLVL.

This chain uses TRBV5-6 with TRBJ2-3; TRBD2 matches 11 bases. The germline V gene encodes CDR1 SGHDT and CDR2 YYEEEE. The V and J ends lost 1 base and 6 bases, in that order; junction bases with no gene match: 7. This CDR3 contains 16 residues. This CDR3 is CASSLHSGGASDTQYF. The CDR3 DNA is TGTGCCAGCAGCTTGCATAGCGGGGGGGCCTCCGATACGCAGTATTTT.

The CDR3 here is CASSEDKAGGYTF. In DNA, the CDR3 is TGTGCCAGCAGTGAAGACAAGGCGGGGGGCTACACCTTC. The chain combines TRBV6-1 with TRBJ1-2; D is undetermined. The length of the CDR3 is 13 residues. CDR1 MNHNS and CDR2 SASEGT come from the germline V gene. Trimming left V 1 base short and J 8 bases short, with 11 bases between.

V usage is TRBV4-3 and J usage is TRBJ2-1, with a tentative D call TRBD2 (5 bases). The CDR3 is 16 residues long. Trimming shortened V by 4 bases and J by 6 bases, and 19 bases separated the two germline ends. Germline lookup yields CDR1 LGHNA and CDR2 YSLEER. The CDR3 bases are TGCGCCAGCAGCCGAGAGACGTCCGTCCGGGGCAATGAGCAGTTCTTC. Its translation: CASSRETSVRGNEQFF.

The chain uses TRBV6-5 and TRBJ1-4, with 7 bases fitting TRBD1. The V and J ends lost 4 bases and 11 bases, in that order; junction bases with no gene match: 16. The CDR3 totals 16 residues. Germline CDR1 and CDR2: MNHEY and SVGAGI. The CDR3 bases are TGTGCCAGCAGTTCAGGGATAGGGGACAGCAGGGACAAACTGTTTTTT. This gives the protein CASSSGIGDSRDKLFF.

This clone was found once. The rearrangement joins TRBV7-2 to TRBJ2-3; TRBD2 matches 9 bases. The germline CDR1 and CDR2 sequences are SGHTA and FQGNSA. The CDR3 loop spans 16 amino acids. V gave up 2 bases and J gave up 2 bases; unmatched junction bases: 5. CDR3 sequence: CASSLSSGGSTDTQYF. The CDR3 bases are TGTGCCAGCAGCTTAAGTAGCGGGGGATCCACAGATACGCAGTATTTT.

The chain carries TRBV18 and TRBJ1-1; 7 positions agree with TRBD1. The CDR3 contains 14 residues. With 4 bases clipped from V and 6 bases from J, the junction kept 8 bases outside the gene matches. Germline V gene sequence: CDR1 KGHSH, CDR2 LQKENI. This CDR3 reads CASSLDRSGAEAFF. CDR3 nucleotides: TGTGCCAGCTCACTGGACAGGTCGGGGGCTGAAGCTTTCTTT.

The J gene is TRBJ2-1, the V gene TRBV7-3; TRBD1 aligns across 10 bases. This CDR3 contains 15 residues. Germline values: CDR1 SGHTA, CDR2 FQGTGA. With V trimmed by 5 bases and J by 9 bases, 10 bases remained unmatched. The CDR3: CASSGTGQGIAEQFF. DNA of the CDR3: TGTGCCAGCAGCGGAACGGGACAGGGGATAGCTGAGCAGTTCTTC.

The chain joins TRBV7-9 to TRBJ1-5; 7 nucleotides line up with TRBD1. The CDR3 totals 14 residues. After removal of 5 bases from V and 5 bases from J, the junction contained 6 bases not matched to a gene. The germline V gene has CDR1 SEHNR and CDR2 FQNEAQ (reference sequence). The CDR3 spells CASSPQGFDQPQHF. Written as DNA, the CDR3 is TGTGCCAGCAGCCCACAGGGGTTCGATCAGCCCCAGCATTTT.

J is TRBJ2-1 and V is TRBV7-9; 9 nucleotides agree with TRBD1. The CDR3 sequence is 15 residues long. The junction had 6 bases not matched to a gene; V was cut back by 3 bases and J by 6 bases. Germline assignment: CDR1 SEHNR and CDR2 FQNEAQ (reference sequence). DNA of the CDR3: TGTGCCAGCAGCTTTCGGGACAGGGTTTCCAATGAGCAGTTCTTC. It yields the protein CASSFRDRVSNEQFF.

The J gene is TRBJ1-2, the V gene TRBV27; D unresolved. This CDR3 contains 15 residues. The V gene's germline CDR1 is MNHEY and CDR2 SMNVEV (reference sequence). Trimming pared 0 bases from V and 8 bases from J, leaving 16 bases between. The CDR3 nucleotides read TGTGCCAGCAGTTTATCGGGCAGGCGGGTTCTAGGCTACACCTTC. Protein sequence: CASSLSGRRVLGYTF.

The chain is built from TRBV5-6 and TRBJ1-6; 9 nucleotides line up with TRBD1. CDR1 is SGHDT and CDR2 is YYEEEE in the germline V gene. The CDR3 extends over 14 amino acids. The trim removed 4 bases at V and 6 bases at J, leaving 2 bases unmatched. CDR3 sequence: CASSQDRGNSPLHF. The CDR3 DNA follows: TGTGCCAGCAGCCAGGACAGGGGTAATTCACCCCTCCACTTT.

The genes are TRBV5-6 and TRBJ2-6; TRBD1 is a possible D gene (5 bases). The germline CDR1 and CDR2 sequences are SGHDT and YYEEEE. The CDR3 has 16 residues. V was trimmed by 1 base and J by 0 bases, leaving 8 bases between them. This chain's CDR3 is CASSLFRDSGANVLTF. The CDR3, as DNA: TGTGCCAGCAGCTTGTTCAGGGACTCTGGGGCCAACGTCCTGACTTTC.

The rearrangement links TRBV19 to TRBJ1-1; no definite D call. The germline V gene encodes CDR1 LNHDA and CDR2 SQIVND (reference sequence). V lost 6 bases and J lost 5, with 16 bases in between. The CDR3 runs to 14 residues. The CDR3 coding sequence is TGTGCCAGTAGCCCTACAAATACTAGGACTGAAGCTTTCTTT. Translation: CASSPTNTRTEAFF.

V usage is TRBV6-5 and J usage is TRBJ1-2; D unclear. Deletions cut 0 bases from V and 0 bases from J, with 8 bases between. Germline CDR1 MNHEY, CDR2 SVGAGI. The CDR3 spans 15 residues. The CDR3 nucleotides read TGTGCCAGCAGTTACTCGCCCCGGTCTAACTATGGCTACACCTTC. It codes for CASSYSPRSNYGYTF.

V and J are TRBV4-2 and TRBJ1-1; tentative D call: TRBD1 (5 bases). Germline values: CDR1 LGHNA, CDR2 YNFKEQ. CDR3 size: 16 residues. V was clipped by 1 base and J by 7 bases, with 19 bases between them. CDR3 sequence: CASSQGDGADLDEAFF. The CDR3 bases are TGTGCCAGCAGCCAAGGCGATGGGGCAGACCTAGATGAAGCTTTCTTT.

The V call is TRBV9, the J call TRBJ1-2, with D maybe TRBD1 (5 bases). Deletions cut 0 bases from V and 7 bases from J, with 13 bases between. There are 14 residues in the CDR3. Looked up from germline, CDR1 is SGDLS and CDR2 is YYNGEE. The CDR3 region has the DNA TGTGCCAGCAGCGTAGAAGGCAGGGTGGGTGGCTACACCTTC. Encoded protein: CASSVEGRVGGYTF.

The chain recombines TRBV5-1 with TRBJ2-7; a possible D gene is TRBD1 (5 bases). Germline lookup yields CDR1 SGHRS and CDR2 YFSETQ. This CDR3 region has 14 residues. V gave up 0 bases and J gave up 6 bases, with 13 bases separating them. CDR3 coding DNA: TGCGCCAGCAGCTTGGGAAGGGGTGTAGGCGAGCAGTACTTC. Translated: CASSLGRGVGEQYF.

As concerns this clone: The sample carries other DNA sequences with the same CDR3. The chain joins TRBV4-2 to TRBJ2-3, with 12 bases fitting TRBD2. The J segment lost 1 base and the V segment lost 3 bases, leaving 2 bases of the junction unmatched. The CDR3 totals 16 residues. Germline assignment: CDR1 LGHNA and CDR2 YNFKEQ. CDR3 in DNA: TGTGCCAGCAGCCAGCGACTAGCGGGGGGCACAGATACGCAGTATTTT. Protein sequence: CASSQRLAGGTDTQYF.

This clone was observed a few times. The chain links TRBV19 to TRBJ2-7; 7 bases are shared with TRBD2. CDR1 LNHDA and CDR2 SQIVND come from the germline V gene (reference sequence). CDR3 length: 16 residues. V trimming: 4 bases; J trimming: 2 bases; junction bases outside the gene matches: 11. The CDR3 sequence is CASSTSGWRETYEQYF. The CDR3 region has the DNA TGTGCCAGTAGTACCTCGGGCTGGCGGGAGACCTACGAGCAGTACTTC. Looking up the rest from reference TRBV19 and TRBJ2-7 gives the full variable domain: DGGITQSPKYLFRKEGQNVTLSCEQNLNHDAMYWYRQDPGQGLRLIYYSQIVNDFQKGDIAEGYSVSREKKESFPLTVTSAQKNPTAFYLCASSTSGWRETYEQYFGPGTRLTVT.

A single count supports this clone. This chain links TRBV5-8 with TRBJ2-7; no clear D. The CDR3 spans 14 residues. CDR1 is SGHTS, CDR2 YDEGEE, per germline. Trimming removed 1 base from V and 4 bases from J, with 12 bases in between. DNA for the CDR3: TGTGCCAGCAGCTTGACCGGGTCTAGGTACGAGCAGTACTTC. Amino acid sequence: CASSLTGSRYEQYF.

CDR3 DNA sequence: TGTGCCAGCAGCTTGTACGGGGCAGGGGCCAACATTCAGTACTTC. This sequence encodes CASSLYGAGANIQYF. The chain uses TRBV5-6 and TRBJ2-4, with D possibly being TRBD1 (6 bases). CDR1 SGHDT and CDR2 YYEEEE come from the germline V gene. The CDR3 runs to 15 residues. V lost 1 base to trimming and J lost 7 bases, with 15 bases between them. Complete variable domain (other parts from reference TRBV5-6 and TRBJ2-4): DAGVTQSPTHLIKTRGQQVTLRCSPKSGHDTVSWYQQALGQGPQFIFQYYEEEERQRGNFPDRFSGHQFPNYSSELNVNALLLGDSALYLCASSLYGAGANIQYFGAGTRLSVL.